This T cell receptor (beta chain) was sequenced during a study of cytomegalovirus exposure and HLA in healthy donors. The CDR3 consists of 16 residues. Trimming took 3 bases from V and 9 from J, leaving 19 bases between them. Germline-derived CDR1 and CDR2 are SGDLS and YYNGEE. The PCR employed 60 Vbeta primers together with 13 Jbeta primers. The data were produced by immunoSEQ multiplex PCR, yet TCRdb's version contains in-frame clones alone and is incomplete. This sample contains around 140,000 clones. This sequence joins TRBV9 and TRBJ1-6; a weak D match, TRBD1 (5 bases). This TCR derives from a woman between 18 and 29 years old in good health and CMV-seronegative. Sequencing was done on a sample of PBMCs. The CDR3 bases are TGTGCCAGCAGCGAGACAAGTGGGACTGTGGTTTCACCCCTCCACTTT. Translation: CASSETSGTVVSPLHF.